The 4 T cell receptor beta chains reported below all come from one sample, sequenced in a study of T-cell reconstitution after alpha-beta-depleted transplantation in children. TCRbeta library preparation incorporated unique molecular identifiers. TCRdb analysed the PCR reads with MiXCR anew, one entry per CDR3 protein. The top ten hold 14% of the sample, which has fewer than 550,000 distinct CDR3 sequences, about an eighth seen once. This specimen consisted of PBMCs, mostly from graft donor cells, obtained 180 days after TCRalphabeta/CD19-depleted stem cell transplant. Receptors were obtained from a female patient aged 2-15 years who had a stem cell transplant for aplastic anemia, so the T cells may come from the graft donor.

The chain combines TRBV7-2 with TRBJ2-3; 9 bases are shared with TRBD2. The CDR3 covers 16 residues. Trimming at V came to 2 bases and at J to 4 bases, leaving 7 bases not matched to a gene. Germline CDR1 SGHTA, CDR2 FQGNSA. The CDR3 protein is CASSLRGGRGADTQYF. The CDR3 coding sequence is TGTGCCAGCAGCTTACGTGGCGGGAGGGGCGCAGATACGCAGTATTTT. Full variable domain (remainder filled in from reference TRBV7-2 and TRBJ2-3): GAGVSQSPSNKVTEKGKDVELRCDPISGHTALYWYRQSLGQGLEFLIYFQGNSAPDKSGLPSDRFSAERTGGSVSTLTIQRTQQEDSAVYLCASSLRGGRGADTQYFGPGTRLTVL.

The chain has TRBV5-1 and TRBJ2-5, with a possible D match to TRBD1 (6 bases). Germline CDR1 is SGHRS and CDR2 is YFSETQ. V was trimmed by 3 bases and J by 6 bases, leaving 12 bases between them. CDR3 length: 13 amino acids. DNA for the CDR3: TGCGCCAGCAGCTGGTCAGGGGAAAAGACCCAGTACTTC. Residues: CASSWSGEKTQYF.

Ten or more counts support this clonotype. This rearrangement joins TRBV29-1 to TRBJ2-5; TRBD1 or TRBD2 may be the D gene (5 bases each). This CDR3 is 13 amino acids long. The V end lost 5 bases, the J end lost 4 bases, and 14 bases lay between the germline ends. Germline-derived CDR1 and CDR2 are SQVTM and ANQGSEA. The CDR3 region has the DNA TGCAGCGTTTACCGGGACCTGAGAGAGACCCAGTACTTC. Its translation is CSVYRDLRETQYF.

The chain employs TRBV6-5 and TRBJ2-1; TRBD2 aligns across 8 bases. The CDR3 has 15 residues. After removal of 1 base from V and 8 bases from J, the junction contained 7 bases not matched to a gene. The germline V gene has CDR1 MNHEY and CDR2 SVGAGI. CDR3 protein: CASSYWSGRDDEQFF. CDR3 sequence (DNA): TGTGCCAGCAGTTACTGGAGCGGGAGAGACGATGAGCAGTTCTTC.